This entry lists 11 T cell receptor beta chains sequenced from one sample in a study of T cell responses to AZD1222 COVID-19 vaccine. Profiled with immunoSEQ multiplex PCR; TCRdb holds only in-frame clones, not every one. Of under 30,000 clones in the sample, about 88% are singletons; the top ten hold roughly 7.5%. The sample was peripheral blood, taken 28 days after the second AZD1222 dose. These TCRs come from an adult who received the AZD1222 COVID-19 vaccine.

This sequence joins TRBV21-1 and TRBJ2-3; the D call of TRBD2 is as the table states it, not checked on the DNA. TRBV21-1 is given as a pseudogene. CDR3 length: 16 residues. In DNA form, the CDR3 reads TGTGCCAGCAGCAAAGGGGGAGGACTTCTTTTAGATACGCAGTATTTT. Its translation is CASSKGGGLLLDTQYF.

The chain is built from TRBV2 and TRBJ2-7, with a possible D match to TRBD1 (5 bases). The CDR3 totals 15 residues. CDR1 and CDR2 (germline): SNHLY, FYNNEI. Trimming removed 4 bases from V and 0 bases from J, with 13 bases in between. CDR3 nucleotides: TGTGCCAGCAGTGTTCAGGGCCGAAGCTCCTACGAGCAGTACTTC. This sequence encodes CASSVQGRSSYEQYF. The whole variable domain, filled in from reference TRBV2 and TRBJ2-7, reads EPEVTQTPSHQVTQMGQEVILRCVPISNHLYFYWYRQILGQKVEFLVSFYNNEISEKSEIFDDQFSVERPDGSNFTLKIRSTKLEDSAMYFCASSVQGRSSYEQYFGPGTRLTVT.

V usage is TRBV7-9 and J usage is TRBJ2-7; 7 bases align to TRBD1. J gave up 2 bases and V 5 bases, and 9 bases lay outside the gene matches. CDR1 SEHNR and CDR2 FQNEAQ come from the germline V gene (reference sequence). There are 15 residues in the CDR3. The CDR3 DNA reads TGTGCCAGCAGCCCCAGACAGGGTACCACCTACGAGCAGTACTTC. This translates into CASSPRQGTTYEQYF.

The CDR3 sequence: CASRAGTGVGYEQYF. In DNA, the CDR3 is TGCGCCAGCAGGGCCGGGACAGGGGTGGGCTACGAGCAGTACTTC. The V call is TRBV10-1, the J call TRBJ2-7; 10 bases fit TRBD1. Losses at the gene ends were 6 bases for V and 3 bases for J; bases not matched to a gene: 8. The CDR3 has 15 amino acids. Germline CDR1 reads WNHNN; CDR2 reads SYGVQD (reference sequence).

The chain couples TRBV6-5 to TRBJ1-1; the match to TRBD1 covers 8 bases. CDR1 is MNHEY and CDR2 is SVGAGI in the germline V gene. Trimming at V came to 2 bases and at J to 7 bases, leaving 9 bases not matched to a gene. The CDR3 covers 15 residues. CDR3 nucleotide sequence: TGTGCCAGCAGTTACCAACTGGACAGGGAGAGTGAAGCTTTCTTT. It codes for CASSYQLDRESEAFF.

The chain has TRBV27 and TRBJ1-6; no reliable D call. There are 15 residues in the CDR3. CDR1 is MNHEY and CDR2 is SMNVEV in the germline V gene (reference sequence). Between the trimmed V and J ends, which lost 5 bases and 10 bases, there was a span of 18 bases. The CDR3 DNA sequence: TGTGCCAGCAGTCCGTTTGAGGGCCGAGGATCACCCCTCCACTTT. Encoded protein: CASSPFEGRGSPLHF.

J is TRBJ2-2 and V is TRBV7-2; 13 bases are shared with TRBD2. Germline V gene data show CDR1 as SGHTA and CDR2 as FQGNSA. After removal of 4 bases from V and 5 bases from J, the junction contained 10 bases not matched to a gene. This CDR3 contains 18 residues. CDR3 loop: CASSSGLAGATWTGELFF. CDR3 DNA: TGTGCCAGCAGCTCAGGACTAGCGGGGGCCACGTGGACCGGGGAGCTGTTTTTT.

The chain carries TRBV7-8 and TRBJ2-2; D unclear. The V gene's germline CDR1 is SGHVS and CDR2 FQNEAQ. Trimming stripped 1 base from V and 6 bases from J, with 9 bases between. The CDR3 length is 14 residues. The CDR3 here is CASSLVFFAGELFF. The CDR3, as DNA: TGTGCCAGCAGCTTAGTGTTTTTCGCCGGGGAGCTGTTTTTT.

This chain uses TRBV7-2 with TRBJ2-7; TRBD1 matches 9 bases. V gave up 5 bases and J gave up 2 bases; unmatched junction bases: 7. CDR1 is SGHTA, CDR2 FQGNSA, per germline. This CDR3 is 15 amino acids long. The CDR3 reads CASSPQGQGAYEQYF. DNA of the CDR3: TGTGCCAGCAGCCCACAGGGACAGGGCGCCTACGAGCAGTACTTC.

This chain joins TRBV2 and TRBJ2-7; D is uncertain. CDR3 size: 12 residues. V was cut by 2 bases and J by 0 bases, with 2 bases left in between. The germline CDR1 and CDR2 sequences are SNHLY and FYNNEI. Written as DNA, the CDR3 is TGTGCCAGCAGTGAACGCTCCTACGAGCAGTACTTC. As protein: CASSERSYEQYF.

The rearrangement joins TRBV27 to TRBJ1-4; a possible D gene is TRBD1 (6 bases). V was cut by 7 bases and J by 9 bases, with 15 bases left in between. The CDR3 consists of 13 residues. Germline assignment: CDR1 MNHEY and CDR2 SMNVEV (reference sequence). Here the CDR3 DNA reads TGTGCCAGCACCGGAACAGGGATTCAAAAACTGTTTTTT. This translates into CASTGTGIQKLFF.